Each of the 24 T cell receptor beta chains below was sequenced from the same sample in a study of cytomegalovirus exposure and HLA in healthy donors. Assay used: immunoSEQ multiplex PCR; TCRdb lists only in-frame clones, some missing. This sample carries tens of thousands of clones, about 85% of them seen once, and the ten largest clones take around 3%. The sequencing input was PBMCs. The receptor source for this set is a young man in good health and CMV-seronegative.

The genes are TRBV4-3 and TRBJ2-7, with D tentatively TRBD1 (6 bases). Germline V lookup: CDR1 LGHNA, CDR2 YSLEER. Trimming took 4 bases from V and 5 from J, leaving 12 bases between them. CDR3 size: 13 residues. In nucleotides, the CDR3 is TGCGCCAGCAGCCGCGAGTGGGACAACGAGCAGTACTTC. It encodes CASSREWDNEQYF.

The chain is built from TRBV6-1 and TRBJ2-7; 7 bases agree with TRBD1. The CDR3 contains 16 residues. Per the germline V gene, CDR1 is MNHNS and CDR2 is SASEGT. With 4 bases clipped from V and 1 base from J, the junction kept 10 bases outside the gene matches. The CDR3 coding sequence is TGTGCCAGCAGTGTCCCTGCCGGGACAGCTTCCTACGAGCAGTACTTC. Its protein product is CASSVPAGTASYEQYF.

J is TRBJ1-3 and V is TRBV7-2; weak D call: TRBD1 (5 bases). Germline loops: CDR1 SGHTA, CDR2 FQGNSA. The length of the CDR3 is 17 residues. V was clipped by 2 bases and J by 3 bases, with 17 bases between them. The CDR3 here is CASSLMGRAGSGNTIYF. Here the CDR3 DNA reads TGTGCCAGCAGCTTAATGGGCAGGGCAGGTAGTGGAAACACCATATATTTT.

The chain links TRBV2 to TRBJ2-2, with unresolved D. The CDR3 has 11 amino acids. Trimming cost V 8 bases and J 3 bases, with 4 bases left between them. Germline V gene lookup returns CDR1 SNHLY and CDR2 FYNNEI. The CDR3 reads CASVYTGELFF. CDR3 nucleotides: TGTGCCAGCGTATACACCGGGGAGCTGTTTTTT.

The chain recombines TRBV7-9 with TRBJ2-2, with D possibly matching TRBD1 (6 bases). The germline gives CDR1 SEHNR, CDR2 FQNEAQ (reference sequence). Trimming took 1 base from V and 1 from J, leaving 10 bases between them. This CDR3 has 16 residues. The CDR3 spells CASSLVVDRNTGELFF. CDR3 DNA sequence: TGTGCCAGCAGCTTAGTCGTGGACAGGAACACCGGGGAGCTGTTTTTT. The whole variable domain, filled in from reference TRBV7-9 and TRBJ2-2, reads DTGVSQNPRHKITKRGQNVTFRCDPISEHNRLYWYRQTLGQGPEFLTYFQNEAQLEKSRLLSDRFSAERPKGSFSTLEIQRTEQGDSAMYLCASSLVVDRNTGELFFGEGSRLTVL.

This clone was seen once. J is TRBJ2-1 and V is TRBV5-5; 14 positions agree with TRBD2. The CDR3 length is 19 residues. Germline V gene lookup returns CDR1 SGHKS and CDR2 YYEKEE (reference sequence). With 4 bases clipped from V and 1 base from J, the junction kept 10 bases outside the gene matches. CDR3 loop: CASSTGLAGAYRSYNEQFF. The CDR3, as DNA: TGTGCCAGCAGCACGGGACTAGCGGGGGCATATAGGTCCTACAATGAGCAGTTCTTC.

The DNA of the CDR3 is TGTGCCAGTAGCCCATCACTAGGAATACTCGGGACCCAGTACTTC. Translation: CASSPSLGILGTQYF. The V and J genes are TRBV19 and TRBJ2-5; D may be TRBD2 (5 bases). CDR3 length equals 15 residues. Trimming shortened V by 6 bases and J by 7 bases, and 21 bases separated the two germline ends. The germline V gene encodes CDR1 LNHDA and CDR2 SQIVND (reference sequence).

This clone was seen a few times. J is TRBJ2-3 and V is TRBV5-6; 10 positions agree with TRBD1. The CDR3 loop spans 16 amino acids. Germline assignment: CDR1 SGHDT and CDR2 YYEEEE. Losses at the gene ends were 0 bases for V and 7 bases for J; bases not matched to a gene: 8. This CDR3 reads CASSLESGQGSHTQYF. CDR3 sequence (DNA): TGTGCCAGCAGCTTGGAGTCGGGACAGGGGTCACATACGCAGTATTTT.

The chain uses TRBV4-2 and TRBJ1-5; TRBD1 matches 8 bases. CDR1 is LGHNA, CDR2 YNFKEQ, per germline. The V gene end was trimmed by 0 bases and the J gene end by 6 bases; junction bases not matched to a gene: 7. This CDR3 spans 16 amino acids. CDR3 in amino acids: CASSQEVGQGTQPQHF. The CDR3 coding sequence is TGTGCCAGCAGCCAAGAGGTAGGACAGGGCACTCAGCCCCAGCATTTT.

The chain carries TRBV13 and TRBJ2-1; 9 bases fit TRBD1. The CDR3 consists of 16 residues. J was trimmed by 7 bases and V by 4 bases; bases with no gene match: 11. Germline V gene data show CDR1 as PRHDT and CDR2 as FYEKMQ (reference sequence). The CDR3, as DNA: TGTGCCAGCAGCTACAACCGGGACAGGGAGGGAAATGAGCAGTTCTTC. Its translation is CASSYNRDREGNEQFF.

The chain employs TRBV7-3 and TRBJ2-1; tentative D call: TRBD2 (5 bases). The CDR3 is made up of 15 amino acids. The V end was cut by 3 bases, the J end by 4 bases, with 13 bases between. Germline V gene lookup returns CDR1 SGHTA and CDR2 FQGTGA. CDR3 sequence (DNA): TGTGCCAGCAGCTTCCTGGGAGATAAGTACAATGAGCAGTTCTTC. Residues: CASSFLGDKYNEQFF.

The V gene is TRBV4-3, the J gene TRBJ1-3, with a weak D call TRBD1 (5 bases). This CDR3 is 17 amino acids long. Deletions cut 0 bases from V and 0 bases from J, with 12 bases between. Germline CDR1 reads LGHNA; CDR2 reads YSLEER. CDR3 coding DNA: TGCGCCAGCAGCCAAGAGCGAACAGGTTTCTCTGGAAACACCATATATTTT. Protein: CASSQERTGFSGNTIYF.

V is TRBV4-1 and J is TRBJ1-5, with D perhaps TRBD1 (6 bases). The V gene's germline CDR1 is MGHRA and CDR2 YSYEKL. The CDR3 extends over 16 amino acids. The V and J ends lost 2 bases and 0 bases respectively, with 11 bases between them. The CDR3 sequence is CASSQFWTASNQPQHF. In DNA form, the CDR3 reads TGCGCCAGCAGCCAATTCTGGACAGCTAGCAATCAGCCCCAGCATTTT.

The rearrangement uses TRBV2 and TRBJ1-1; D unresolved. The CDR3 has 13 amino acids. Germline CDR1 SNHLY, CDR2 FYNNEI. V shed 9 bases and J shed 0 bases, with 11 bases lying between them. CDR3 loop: CARAFNMNTEAFF. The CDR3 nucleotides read TGTGCCAGAGCGTTTAACATGAACACTGAAGCTTTCTTT.

This CDR3 is CASSDEDRPSSEAFF. The CDR3 DNA sequence: TGTGCCAGCAGTGACGAAGACAGACCGTCTTCTGAAGCTTTCTTT. The V gene is TRBV6-1, the J gene TRBJ1-1; weak D call: TRBD1 (5 bases). With 3 bases removed from V and 6 bases from J, the gap between germline ends came to 17 bases. The CDR3 runs to 15 residues. The germline V gene has CDR1 MNHNS and CDR2 SASEGT.

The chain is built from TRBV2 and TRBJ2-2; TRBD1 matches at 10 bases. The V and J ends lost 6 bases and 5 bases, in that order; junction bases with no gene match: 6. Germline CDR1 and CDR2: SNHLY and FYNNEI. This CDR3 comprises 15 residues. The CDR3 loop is CASRPRTGGTGELFF. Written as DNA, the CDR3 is TGTGCCAGCAGACCGCGGACAGGGGGGACCGGGGAGCTGTTTTTT. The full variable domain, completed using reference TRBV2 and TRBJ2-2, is EPEVTQTPSHQVTQMGQEVILRCVPISNHLYFYWYRQILGQKVEFLVSFYNNEISEKSEIFDDQFSVERPDGSNFTLKIRSTKLEDSAMYFCASRPRTGGTGELFFGEGSRLTVL.

CDR3 in amino acids: CASSLRRGEGTDTQYF. Here the CDR3 DNA reads TGTGCCAGCAGCTTAAGGCGGGGAGAAGGCACAGATACGCAGTATTTT. The J gene is TRBJ2-3, the V gene TRBV7-9, with a possible D match to TRBD2 (6 bases). V lost 2 bases and J lost 1, with 13 bases in between. Germline V gene sequence: CDR1 SEHNR, CDR2 FQNEAQ (reference sequence). The CDR3 length is 16 residues.

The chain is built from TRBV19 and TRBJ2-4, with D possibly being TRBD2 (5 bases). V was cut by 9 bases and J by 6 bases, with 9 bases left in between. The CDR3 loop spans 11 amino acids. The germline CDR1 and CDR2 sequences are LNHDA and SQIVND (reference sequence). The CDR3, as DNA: TGTGCCAGCCGAGAGGGAAACATTCAGTACTTC. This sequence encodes CASREGNIQYF.

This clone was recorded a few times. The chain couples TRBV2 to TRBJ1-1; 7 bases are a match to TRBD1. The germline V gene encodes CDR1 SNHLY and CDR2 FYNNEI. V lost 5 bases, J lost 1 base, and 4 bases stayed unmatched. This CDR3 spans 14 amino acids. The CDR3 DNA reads TGTGCCAGCAGTCGACAGGGAGGGAACACTGAAGCTTTCTTT. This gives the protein CASSRQGGNTEAFF. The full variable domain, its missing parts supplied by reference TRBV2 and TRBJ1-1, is EPEVTQTPSHQVTQMGQEVILRCVPISNHLYFYWYRQILGQKVEFLVSFYNNEISEKSEIFDDQFSVERPDGSNFTLKIRSTKLEDSAMYFCASSRQGGNTEAFFGQGTRLTVV.

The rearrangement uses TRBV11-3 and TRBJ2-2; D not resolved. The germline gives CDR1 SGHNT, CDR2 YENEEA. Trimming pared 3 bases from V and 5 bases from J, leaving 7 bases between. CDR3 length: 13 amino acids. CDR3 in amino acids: CASSFTETGELFF. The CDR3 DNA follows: TGTGCCAGCAGCTTTACAGAGACCGGGGAGCTGTTTTTT.

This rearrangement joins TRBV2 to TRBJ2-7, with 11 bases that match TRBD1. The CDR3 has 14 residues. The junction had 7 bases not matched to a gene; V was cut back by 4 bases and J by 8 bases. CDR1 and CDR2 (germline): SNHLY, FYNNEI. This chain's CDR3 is CASSVGTGGYQQYV. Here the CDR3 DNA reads TGTGCCAGCAGTGTGGGGACAGGGGGGTACCAGCAGTACGTC.

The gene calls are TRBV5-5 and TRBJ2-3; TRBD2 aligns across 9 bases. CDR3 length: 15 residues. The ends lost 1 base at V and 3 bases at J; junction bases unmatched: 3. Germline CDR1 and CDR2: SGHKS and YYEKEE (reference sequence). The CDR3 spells CASSLYSGSTDTQYF. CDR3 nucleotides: TGTGCCAGCAGCTTGTATAGCGGGAGTACAGATACGCAGTATTTT.

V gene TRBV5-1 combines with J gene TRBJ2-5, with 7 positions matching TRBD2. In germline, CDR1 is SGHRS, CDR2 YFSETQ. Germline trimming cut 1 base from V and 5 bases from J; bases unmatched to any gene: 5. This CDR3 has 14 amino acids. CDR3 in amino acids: CASSLKSGVETQYF. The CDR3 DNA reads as TGCGCCAGCAGCTTGAAAAGCGGGGTGGAGACCCAGTACTTC.

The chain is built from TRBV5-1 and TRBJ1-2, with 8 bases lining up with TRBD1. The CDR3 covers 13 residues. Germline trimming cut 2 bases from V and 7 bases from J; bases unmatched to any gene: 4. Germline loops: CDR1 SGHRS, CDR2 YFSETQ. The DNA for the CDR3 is TGCGCCAGCAGCTTAGGACAGGGACCTGGCTACACCTTC. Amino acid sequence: CASSLGQGPGYTF.